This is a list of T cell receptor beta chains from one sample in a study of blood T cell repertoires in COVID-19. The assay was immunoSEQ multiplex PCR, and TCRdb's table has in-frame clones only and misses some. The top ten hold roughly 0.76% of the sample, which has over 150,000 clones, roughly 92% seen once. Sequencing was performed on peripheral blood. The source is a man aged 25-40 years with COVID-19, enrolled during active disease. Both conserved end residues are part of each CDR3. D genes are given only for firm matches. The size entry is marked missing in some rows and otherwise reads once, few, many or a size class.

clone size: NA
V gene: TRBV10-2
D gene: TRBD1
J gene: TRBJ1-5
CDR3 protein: CASRPGQGSNQPQHF
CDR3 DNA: TGCGCCAGCAGACCCGGACAGGGCAGCAATCAGCCCCAGCATTTT

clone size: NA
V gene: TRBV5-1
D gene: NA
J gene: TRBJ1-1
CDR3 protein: CASSLDYQLEAFF
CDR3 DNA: TGCGCCAGCAGCTTGGACTACCAGCTTGAAGCTTTCTTT

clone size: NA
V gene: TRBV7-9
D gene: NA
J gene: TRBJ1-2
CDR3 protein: CASSAPGRAYGYTF
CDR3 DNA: TGTGCCAGCAGCGCCCCGGGCAGGGCCTATGGCTACACCTTC

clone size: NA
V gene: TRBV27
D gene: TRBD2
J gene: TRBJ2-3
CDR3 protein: CATQFIGTSFADTQYF
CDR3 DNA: TGTGCCACCCAGTTTATAGGGACTAGCTTTGCAGATACGCAGTATTTT

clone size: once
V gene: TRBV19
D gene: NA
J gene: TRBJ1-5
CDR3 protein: CASDPGENQPQHF
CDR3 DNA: TGTGCCAGTGACCCAGGGGAGAATCAGCCCCAGCATTTT

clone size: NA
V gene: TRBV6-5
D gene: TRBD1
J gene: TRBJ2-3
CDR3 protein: CASSSTGTGGADTQYF
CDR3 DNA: TGTGCCAGCAGTTCAACCGGGACAGGGGGCGCAGATACGCAGTATTTT

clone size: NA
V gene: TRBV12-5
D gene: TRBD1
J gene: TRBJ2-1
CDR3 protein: CASGLPGQGTNNEQFF
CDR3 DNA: TGTGCTAGTGGTCTGCCGGGACAGGGAACGAACAATGAGCAGTTCTTC

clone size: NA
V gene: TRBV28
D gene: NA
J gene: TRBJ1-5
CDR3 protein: CASRYGQTGQPQHF
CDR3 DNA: TGTGCCAGCAGGTATGGACAGACGGGTCAGCCCCAGCATTTT

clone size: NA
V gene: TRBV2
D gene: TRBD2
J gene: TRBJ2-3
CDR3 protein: CASVSGGTTADTQYF
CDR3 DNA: TGTGCCAGTGTGAGTGGGGGGACTACCGCAGATACGCAGTATTTT

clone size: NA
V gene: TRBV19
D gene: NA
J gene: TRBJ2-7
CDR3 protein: CASSIIFGGAEQYF
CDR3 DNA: TGTGCCAGTAGTATAATTTTCGGAGGGGCCGAGCAGTACTTC

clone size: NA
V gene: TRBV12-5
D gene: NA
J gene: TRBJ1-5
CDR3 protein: CASGRDSNQPQHF
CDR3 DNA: TGTGCTAGCGGGCGGGATAGCAATCAGCCCCAGCATTTT

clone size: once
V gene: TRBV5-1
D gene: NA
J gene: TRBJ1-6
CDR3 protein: CASRLLQAPNSPLHF
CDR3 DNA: TGCGCCAGCAGATTATTACAGGCTCCAAATTCACCCCTCCACTTT

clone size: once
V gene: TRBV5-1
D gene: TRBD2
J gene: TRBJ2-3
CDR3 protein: CASSLAGASTDTQYF
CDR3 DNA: TGCGCCAGCTCGTTAGCGGGGGCCTCTACAGATACGCAGTATTTT

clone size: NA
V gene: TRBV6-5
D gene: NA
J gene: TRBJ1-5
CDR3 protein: CASGQGQPQHF
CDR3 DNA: TGTGCCAGCGGGCAGGGACAGCCCCAGCATTTT

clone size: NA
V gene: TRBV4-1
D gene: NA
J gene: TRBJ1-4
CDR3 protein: CASSQIQVEKLFF
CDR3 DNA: TGCGCCAGCAGCCAAATCCAGGTTGAAAAACTGTTTTTT

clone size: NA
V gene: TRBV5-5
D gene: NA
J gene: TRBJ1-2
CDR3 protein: CASSLVGTSTLSNYGYTF
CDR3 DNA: TGTGCCAGCAGCTTGGTCGGGACATCGACACTTTCTAACTATGGCTACACCTTC

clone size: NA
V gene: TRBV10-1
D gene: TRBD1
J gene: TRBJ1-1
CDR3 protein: CASSPGTVNTEAFF
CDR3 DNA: TGCGCCAGCAGCCCCGGGACAGTTAACACTGAAGCTTTCTTT

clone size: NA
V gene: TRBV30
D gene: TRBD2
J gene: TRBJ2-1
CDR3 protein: CAWSPDGGGEQFF
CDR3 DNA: TGTGCCTGGAGTCCCGATGGCGGGGGTGAGCAGTTCTTC

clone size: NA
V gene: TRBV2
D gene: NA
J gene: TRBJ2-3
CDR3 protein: CASSEALLGGGTDTRYF
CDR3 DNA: TGTGCCAGCAGTGAAGCGCTTCTTGGCGGGGGCACAGATACGCGGTATTTT

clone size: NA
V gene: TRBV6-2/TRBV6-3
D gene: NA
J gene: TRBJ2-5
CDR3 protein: CASSDPFSGVKETQYF
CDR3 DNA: TGTGCCAGCAGTGACCCGTTCTCAGGGGTCAAAGAGACCCAGTACTTC

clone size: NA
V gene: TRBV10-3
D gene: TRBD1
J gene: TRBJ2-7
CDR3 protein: CAIKSGGTGGREQYF
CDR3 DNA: TGTGCCATCAAGAGCGGGGGGACAGGGGGTCGCGAGCAGTACTTC

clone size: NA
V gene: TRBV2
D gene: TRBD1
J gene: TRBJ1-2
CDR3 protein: CASSEGTGFRYTF
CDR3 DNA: TGTGCCAGCAGTGAAGGGACAGGGTTTCGCTACACCTTC

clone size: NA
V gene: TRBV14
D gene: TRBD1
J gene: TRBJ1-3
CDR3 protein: CASSYKQGGVGNTIYF
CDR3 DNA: TGTGCCAGCTCGTACAAACAGGGGGGCGTCGGAAACACCATATATTTT

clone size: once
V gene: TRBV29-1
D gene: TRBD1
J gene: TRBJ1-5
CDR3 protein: CSAGQGGSNQPQHF
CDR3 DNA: TGCAGCGCGGGACAGGGGGGATCCAATCAGCCCCAGCATTTT

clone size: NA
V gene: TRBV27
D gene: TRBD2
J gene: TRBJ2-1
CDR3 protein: CASSSKPGLAGYNEQFF
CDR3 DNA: TGTGCCAGCAGTTCGAAACCGGGACTAGCGGGGTACAATGAGCAGTTCTTC

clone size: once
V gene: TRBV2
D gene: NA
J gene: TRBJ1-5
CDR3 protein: CASNRARGPYSNQPQHF
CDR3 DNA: TGTGCCAGCAATAGGGCCAGGGGCCCTTATAGCAATCAGCCCCAGCATTTT

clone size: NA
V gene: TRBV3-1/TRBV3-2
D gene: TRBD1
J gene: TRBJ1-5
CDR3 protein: CASSRQGDQPQHF
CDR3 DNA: TGTGCCAGCAGCCGACAGGGGGACCAGCCCCAGCATTTT

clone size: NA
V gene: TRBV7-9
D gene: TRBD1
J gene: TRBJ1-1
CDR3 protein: CASSQPQGSTEAFF
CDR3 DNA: TGTGCCAGCAGCCAACCACAGGGGAGCACTGAAGCTTTCTTT